These T cell receptor beta chains were read from a single sample in a study of OX40 agonist ivuxolimab in advanced cancers. Sequencing was performed with immunoSEQ multiplex PCR; in TCRdb, only in-frame clones are kept and a portion is missing. The sample records 53,000 or so clones, around four fifths being singletons. The sequencing here drew on CD4+ or CD8+ T cells sorted from blood, taken in a trial of the OX40 agonist ivuxolimab. These receptors originate from an adult with an advanced solid tumor such as melanoma, head and neck, liver or kidney cancer. The CDR3 runs from the conserved cysteine through the conserved F or W. The D gene is left open where the match is weak. Expanded clones get a size class; other rows say once, few or many, or leave the size out.

TRBJ2-3,TRBV10-3,NA,12,NA,CAISESLDTQYF,TGTGCCATCAGTGAGTCCCTGGATACGCAGTATTTT
TRBJ1-4,TRBV7-3,NA,14,NA,CASSFRREVEKLFF,TGTGCCAGCAGCTTTCGAAGGGAGGTTGAAAAACTGTTTTTT
TRBJ1-5,TRBV27,NA,16,TRBD1,CASSLDRLGGNQPQHF,TGTGCCAGCAGTTTGGACAGGTTGGGGGGCAATCAGCCCCAGCATTTT
TRBJ2-7,TRBV6-1,NA,14,TRBD1,CASYRDRISYEQYF,TGTGCCAGCTACCGGGACAGGATCTCCTACGAGCAGTACTTC
TRBJ2-7,TRBV30,NA,16,NA,CAWTASPHLGVYEQYF,TGTGCCTGGACGGCCTCACCTCACCTGGGGGTTTACGAGCAGTACTTC
TRBJ1-3,TRBV18,NA,16,NA,CASSPRPGANGNTIYF,TGTGCCAGCTCACCACGTCCAGGGGCCAATGGAAACACCATATATTTT
TRBJ1-2,TRBV5-5,NA,15,NA,CASSLGWGADYGYTF,TGTGCCAGCAGCTTGGGCTGGGGGGCGGACTATGGCTACACCTTC
TRBJ2-6,TRBV6-5,NA,15,NA,CASSTGTRGANVLTF,TGTGCCAGCAGCACCGGGACCCGTGGGGCCAACGTCCTGACTTTC
TRBJ2-7,TRBV7-2,NA,14,NA,CASSLGGPPNEQYF,TGTGCCAGCAGCTTAGGGGGGCCCCCCAATGAGCAGTACTTC
TRBJ1-1,TRBV19,few,16,NA,CASSALLLRKNTEAFF,TGTGCCAGTAGTGCCCTGTTGTTGAGGAAGAACACTGAAGCTTTCTTT
TRBJ1-1,TRBV4-1,once,16,NA,CASSQNRVREVTEAFF,TGCGCCAGCAGCCAGAACCGGGTCAGGGAAGTCACTGAAGCTTTCTTT
TRBJ2-3,TRBV7-9,NA,14,NA,CASSLAGGTDTQYF,TGTGCCAGCAGCTTAGCGGGGGGCACAGATACGCAGTATTTT
TRBJ1-1,TRBV4-1,NA,15,TRBD1,CASSHLGTGNTEAFF,TGCGCCAGCAGCCACCTAGGGACAGGGAACACTGAAGCTTTCTTT
TRBJ2-3,TRBV5-1,NA,15,NA,CASSLDRVGTDTQYF,TGCGCCAGCAGCTTGGACAGGGTTGGTACAGATACGCAGTATTTT
TRBJ2-7,TRBV7-7,NA,13,NA,CASSQDLSYEQYF,TGTGCCAGCAGCCAAGACCTCTCCTACGAGCAGTACTTC
TRBJ2-7,TRBV11-2,NA,15,NA,CASSFRGGRAAEQYF,TGTGCCAGCAGCTTTAGGGGTGGAAGGGCCGCCGAGCAGTACTTC
TRBJ2-6,TRBV19,NA,15,NA,CASSGDGSGANVLTF,TGTGCCAGTAGCGGGGACGGTTCTGGGGCCAACGTCCTGACTTTC
TRBJ1-1,TRBV6-5,NA,15,NA,CASSLFDSGNTEAFF,TGTGCCAGCAGCCTCTTTGACAGTGGGAACACTGAAGCTTTCTTT
TRBJ2-2,TRBV10-2,NA,15,NA,CASRAARAGTGELFF,TGCGCCAGCAGAGCGGCGAGGGCCGGGACCGGGGAGCTGTTTTTT
TRBJ1-2,TRBV21-1,NA,18,NA,CASSRGGTGGRSNYGYTF,TGTGCCAGCAGCAGAGGGGGGACAGGGGGCCGCTCTAACTATGGCTACACCTTC
TRBJ1-2,TRBV15,NA,17,NA,CATSRDLTLTSNYGYTF,TGTGCCACCAGCAGAGATTTGACTCTAACTTCTAACTATGGCTACACCTTC
TRBJ1-6,TRBV5-6,NA,15,NA,CASSWYTGFNSPLHF,TGTGCCAGCAGCTGGTACACAGGGTTTAATTCACCCCTCCACTTT
TRBJ1-2,TRBV5-4,NA,14,NA,CASRSLRAPGGYTF,TGTGCCAGCAGGTCCTTGAGGGCCCCGGGGGGGTACACCTTC
TRBJ2-1,TRBV7-2,once,15,TRBD2,CASSTGLAVYNEQFF,TGTGCCAGCAGCACGGGACTAGCGGTTTACAATGAGCAGTTCTTC
TRBJ2-6,TRBV10-3,NA,18,TRBD2,CAISGTSGGNSGANVLTF,TGTGCCATCTCCGGGACTAGCGGGGGGAACTCTGGGGCCAACGTCCTGACTTTC
TRBJ2-7,TRBV7-8,NA,14,NA,CASSGTVSSYEQYF,TGTGCCAGCAGCGGGACGGTGAGCTCCTACGAGCAGTACTTC
TRBJ2-4,TRBV2,NA,16,NA,CASRRRAGDAKNIQYF,TGTGCCAGCAGACGGAGGGCAGGGGATGCCAAAAACATTCAGTACTTC
TRBJ2-5,TRBV10-3,few,13,TRBD1,CAISGTGEETQYF,TGTGCCATCAGTGGGACAGGGGAAGAGACCCAGTACTTC
TRBJ1-6,TRBV6-5,medium-sized,15,NA,CASSYSGGRNSPLHF,TGTGCCAGCAGTTACTCCGGGGGTAGGAATTCACCCCTCCACTTT
TRBJ1-3,TRBV5-1,NA,14,NA,CASRSHSSGNTIYF,TGCGCCAGCAGGTCACACTCTTCTGGAAACACCATATATTTT
TRBJ2-7,TRBV11-2,NA,14,NA,CASSPQGFSYEQYF,TGTGCCAGCAGCCCCCAGGGATTCTCCTACGAGCAGTACTTC
TRBJ1-3,TRBV27,NA,17,NA,CASSSFGPGGSGNTIYF,TGTGCCAGCAGTTCGTTCGGGCCTGGCGGCTCTGGAAACACCATATATTTT
TRBJ2-1,TRBV2,NA,14,NA,CASRGPLIYNEQFF,TGTGCCAGCAGAGGACCCCTCATATACAATGAGCAGTTCTTC
TRBJ2-5,TRBV9,NA,17,TRBD1,CASSVAPGQGRGETQYF,TGTGCCAGCAGCGTAGCTCCGGGACAGGGCCGGGGGGAGACCCAGTACTTC
TRBJ2-1,TRBV5-1,once,15,TRBD2,CASSPPSGGGNEQFF,TGCGCCAGCAGCCCTCCCTCGGGAGGGGGGAATGAGCAGTTCTTC
TRBJ2-7,TRBV23-1,once,16,NA,CASSQSGGKAAHEQYF,TGCGCCAGCAGTCAATCGGGGGGCAAGGCCGCCCACGAGCAGTACTTC
TRBJ1-2,TRBV5-4,NA,15,TRBD1,CASSLMTGAGYGYTF,TGTGCCAGCAGCTTGATGACAGGGGCAGGCTATGGCTACACCTTC
TRBJ1-5,TRBV5-6,few,17,NA,CASTTRTAAYSNQPQHF,TGTGCCAGCACTACAAGGACAGCCGCCTATAGCAATCAGCCCCAGCATTTT
TRBJ1-2,TRBV5-5,NA,15,TRBD1,CASSQRGQGAYGYTF,TGTGCCAGCAGCCAACGTGGGCAGGGGGCCTATGGCTACACCTTC
TRBJ2-3,TRBV29-1,NA,18,NA,CSVARGIRVRVGTDTQYF,TGCAGCGTTGCCAGGGGTATCCGGGTGAGGGTGGGCACAGATACGCAGTATTTT
TRBJ2-7,TRBV27,once,14,NA,CASSYSGSSDEQYF,TGTGCCAGCAGTTATTCCGGTTCGTCGGACGAGCAGTACTTC
TRBJ2-1,TRBV6-6,NA,15,TRBD1,CASSYPGTGVDEQFF,TGTGCCAGCAGTTACCCCGGGACAGGGGTTGATGAGCAGTTCTTC
TRBJ1-1,TRBV10-3,NA,11,TRBD1,CAIRGDRKAFF,TGTGCCATCAGAGGGGACAGAAAAGCTTTCTTT